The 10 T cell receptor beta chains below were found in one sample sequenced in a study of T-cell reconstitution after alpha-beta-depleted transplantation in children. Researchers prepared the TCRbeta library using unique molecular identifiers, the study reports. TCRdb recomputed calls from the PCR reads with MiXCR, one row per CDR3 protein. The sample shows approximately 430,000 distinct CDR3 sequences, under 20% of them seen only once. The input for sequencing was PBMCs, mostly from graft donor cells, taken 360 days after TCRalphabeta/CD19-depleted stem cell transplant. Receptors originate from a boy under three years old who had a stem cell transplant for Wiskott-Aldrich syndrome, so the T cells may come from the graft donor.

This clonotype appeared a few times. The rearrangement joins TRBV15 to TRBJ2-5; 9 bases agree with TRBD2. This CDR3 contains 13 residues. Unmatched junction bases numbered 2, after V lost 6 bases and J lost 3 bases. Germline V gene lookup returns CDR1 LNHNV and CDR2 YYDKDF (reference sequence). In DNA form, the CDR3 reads TGTGCCACCAGAGCTAGCGGGAAAGAGACCCAGTACTTC. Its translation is CATRASGKETQYF.

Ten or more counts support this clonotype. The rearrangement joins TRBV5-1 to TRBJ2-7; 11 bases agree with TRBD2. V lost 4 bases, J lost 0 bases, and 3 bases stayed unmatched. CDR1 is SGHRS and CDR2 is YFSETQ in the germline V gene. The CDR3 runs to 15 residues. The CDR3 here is CASSIGTSGSYEQYF. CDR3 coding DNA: TGCGCCAGCAGCATCGGGACTAGCGGCTCCTACGAGCAGTACTTC.

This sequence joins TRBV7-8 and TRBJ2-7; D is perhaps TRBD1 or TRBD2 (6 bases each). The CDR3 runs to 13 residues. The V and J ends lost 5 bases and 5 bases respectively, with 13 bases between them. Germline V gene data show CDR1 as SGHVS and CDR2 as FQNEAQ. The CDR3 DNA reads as TGTGCCAGCAGCGAAAGGGGGGCCCACGAGCAGTACTTC. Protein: CASSERGAHEQYF.

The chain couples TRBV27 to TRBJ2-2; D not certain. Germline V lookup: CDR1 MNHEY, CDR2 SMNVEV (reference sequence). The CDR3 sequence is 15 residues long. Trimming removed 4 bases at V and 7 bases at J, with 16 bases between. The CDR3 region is CASSSAAIHNGELFF. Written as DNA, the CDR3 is TGTGCCAGCAGTTCCGCGGCCATACATAACGGGGAGCTGTTTTTT.

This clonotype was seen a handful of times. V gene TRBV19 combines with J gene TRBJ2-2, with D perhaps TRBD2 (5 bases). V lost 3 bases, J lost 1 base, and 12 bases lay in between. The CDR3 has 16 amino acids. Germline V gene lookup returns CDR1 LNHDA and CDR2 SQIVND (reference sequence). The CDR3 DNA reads TGTGCCAGTAGTATCGCTAGCCACGGGAACACCGGGGAGCTGTTTTTT. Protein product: CASSIASHGNTGELFF.

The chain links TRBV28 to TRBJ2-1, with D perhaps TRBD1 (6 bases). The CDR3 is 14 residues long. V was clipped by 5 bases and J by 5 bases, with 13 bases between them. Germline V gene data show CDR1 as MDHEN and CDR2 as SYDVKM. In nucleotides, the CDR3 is TGTGCCAGCAGTCTGGGACACGGAGACAATGAGCAGTTCTTC. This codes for CASSLGHGDNEQFF. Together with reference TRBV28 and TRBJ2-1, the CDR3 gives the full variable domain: DVKVTQSSRYLVKRTGEKVFLECVQDMDHENMFWYRQDPGLGLRLIYFSYDVKMKEKGDIPEGYSVSREKKERFSLILESASTNQTSMYLCASSLGHGDNEQFFGPGTRLTVL.

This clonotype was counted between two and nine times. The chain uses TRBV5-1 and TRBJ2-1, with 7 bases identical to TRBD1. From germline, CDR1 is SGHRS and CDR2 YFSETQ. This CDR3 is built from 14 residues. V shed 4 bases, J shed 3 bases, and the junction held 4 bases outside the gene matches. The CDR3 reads CASSVRDSYNEQFF. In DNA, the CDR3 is TGCGCCAGCAGCGTCCGGGACAGCTACAATGAGCAGTTCTTC.

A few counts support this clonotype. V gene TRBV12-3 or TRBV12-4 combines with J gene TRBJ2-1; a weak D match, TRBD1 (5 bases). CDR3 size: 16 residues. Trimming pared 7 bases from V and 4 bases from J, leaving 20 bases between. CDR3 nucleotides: TGTGCCAGCACCCCCCCCGGTAGGGGAAAATACAATGAGCAGTTCTTC. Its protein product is CASTPPGRGKYNEQFF.

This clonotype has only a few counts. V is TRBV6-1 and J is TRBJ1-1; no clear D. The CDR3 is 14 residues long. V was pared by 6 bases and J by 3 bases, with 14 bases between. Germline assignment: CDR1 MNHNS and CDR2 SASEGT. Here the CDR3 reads CASSRHVLDTEAFF. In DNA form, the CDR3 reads TGTGCCAGCAGCCGCCACGTTCTTGACACTGAAGCTTTCTTT.

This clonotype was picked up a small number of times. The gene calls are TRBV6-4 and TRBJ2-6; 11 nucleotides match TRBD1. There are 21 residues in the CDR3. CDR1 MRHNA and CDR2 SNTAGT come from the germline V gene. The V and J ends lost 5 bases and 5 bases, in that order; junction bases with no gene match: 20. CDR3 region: CASSHLVARTGGWSWANVLTF. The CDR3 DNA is TGTGCCAGCAGTCACCTAGTCGCCCGGACAGGGGGCTGGAGCTGGGCCAACGTCCTGACTTTC.